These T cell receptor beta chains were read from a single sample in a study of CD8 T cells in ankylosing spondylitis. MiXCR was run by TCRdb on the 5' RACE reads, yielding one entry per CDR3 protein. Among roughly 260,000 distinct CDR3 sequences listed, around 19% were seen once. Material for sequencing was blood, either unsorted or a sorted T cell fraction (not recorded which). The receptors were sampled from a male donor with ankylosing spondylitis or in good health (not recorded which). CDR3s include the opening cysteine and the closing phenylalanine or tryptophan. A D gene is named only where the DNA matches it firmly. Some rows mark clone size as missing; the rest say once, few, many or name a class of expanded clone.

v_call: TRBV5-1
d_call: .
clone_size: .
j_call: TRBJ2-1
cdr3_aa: CASSPTELTYNEQFF
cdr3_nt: TGCGCCAGCAGCCCGACAGAGCTTACTTACAATGAGCAGTTCTTC

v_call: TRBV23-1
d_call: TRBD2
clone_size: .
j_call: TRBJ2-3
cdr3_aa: CASRLAGGVTDTQYF
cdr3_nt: TGCGCCAGCAGGCTAGCGGGCGGGGTCACAGATACGCAGTATTTT

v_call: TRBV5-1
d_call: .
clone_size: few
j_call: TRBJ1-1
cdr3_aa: CASSPGGTAFF
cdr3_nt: TGCGCCAGCAGCCCGGGGGGTACGGCTTTCTTT

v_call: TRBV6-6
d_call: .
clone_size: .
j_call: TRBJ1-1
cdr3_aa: CASSIVERAFF
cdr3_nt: TGTGCCAGCAGTATCGTTGAGAGAGCTTTCTTT

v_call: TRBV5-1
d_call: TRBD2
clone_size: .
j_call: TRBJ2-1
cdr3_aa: CASSSGLAAPYEQFF
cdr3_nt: TGCGCCAGCAGCTCGGGACTAGCGGCACCCTATGAGCAGTTCTTC

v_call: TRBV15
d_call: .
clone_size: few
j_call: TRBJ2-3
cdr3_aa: CATSRDRPGDTQYF
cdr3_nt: TGTGCCACCAGCAGAGATCGTCCCGGAGATACGCAGTATTTT

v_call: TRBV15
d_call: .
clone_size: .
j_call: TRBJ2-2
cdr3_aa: CATSRGRNTGELFF
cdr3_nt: TGTGCCACCAGCAGAGGCAGGAACACCGGGGAGCTGTTTTTT

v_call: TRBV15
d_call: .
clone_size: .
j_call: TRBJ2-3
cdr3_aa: CATSFGVGGRSDTQYF
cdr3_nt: TGTGCCACCAGCTTCGGGGTGGGGGGCCGGTCAGATACGCAGTATTTT

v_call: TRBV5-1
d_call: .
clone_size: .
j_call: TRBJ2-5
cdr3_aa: CASSLVGGSLRGTQYF
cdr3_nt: TGCGCCAGCAGCTTGGTAGGAGGGTCATTACGCGGGACCCAGTACTTC

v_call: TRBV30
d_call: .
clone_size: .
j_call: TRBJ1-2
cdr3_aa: CACRWGYGYTF
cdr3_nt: TGTGCCTGCCGATGGGGCTATGGCTACACCTTC

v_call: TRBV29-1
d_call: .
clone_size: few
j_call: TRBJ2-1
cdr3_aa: CSVELTSSYNEQFF
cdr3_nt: TGCAGCGTTGAGCTGACTAGCTCCTACAATGAGCAGTTCTTC

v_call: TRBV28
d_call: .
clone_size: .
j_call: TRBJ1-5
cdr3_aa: CASSLYRESNQPQHF
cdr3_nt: TGTGCCAGCAGTTTATACAGGGAGAGCAATCAGCCCCAGCATTTT

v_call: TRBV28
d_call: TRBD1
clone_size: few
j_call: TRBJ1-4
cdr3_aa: CASRDNRGSEKLFF
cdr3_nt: TGTGCCAGCAGAGATAACAGGGGTTCAGAAAAACTGTTTTTT

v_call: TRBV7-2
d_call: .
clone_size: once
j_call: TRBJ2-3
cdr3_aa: CASSLGTLRGTDTQYF
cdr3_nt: TGTGCCAGCAGCTTAGGGACATTGCGCGGCACAGATACGCAGTATTTT

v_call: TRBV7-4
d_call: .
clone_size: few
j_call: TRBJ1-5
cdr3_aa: CASSFCAGINQPQHF
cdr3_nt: TGTGCCAGCAGCTTCTGCGCAGGGATCAATCAGCCCCAGCATTTT

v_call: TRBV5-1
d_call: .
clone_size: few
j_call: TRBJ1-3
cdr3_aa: CASSSDGGVSGNTIYF
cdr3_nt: TGCGCCAGCAGCTCGGATGGGGGGGTCTCTGGAAACACCATATATTTT

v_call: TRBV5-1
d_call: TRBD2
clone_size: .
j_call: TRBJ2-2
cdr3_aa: CASSPGLAGPTNTGELFF
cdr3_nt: TGCGCCAGCAGCCCCGGACTAGCGGGACCAACGAACACCGGGGAGCTGTTTTTT

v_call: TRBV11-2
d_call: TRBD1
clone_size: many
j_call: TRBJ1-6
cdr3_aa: CASSRTGGFGSYNSPLHF
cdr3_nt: TGTGCCAGCAGCCGGACAGGTGGATTCGGGTCCTATAATTCACCCCTCCACTTT

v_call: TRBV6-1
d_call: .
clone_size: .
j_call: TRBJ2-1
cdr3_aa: CASSAGTRGNEQFF
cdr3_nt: TGTGCCAGCAGTGCCGGGACAAGGGGCAATGAGCAGTTCTTC

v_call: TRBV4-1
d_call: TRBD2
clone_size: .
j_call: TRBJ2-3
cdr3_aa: CASSQDRGGYTDTQYF
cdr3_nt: TGCGCCAGCAGCCAAGACCGGGGGGGCTACACAGATACGCAGTATTTT

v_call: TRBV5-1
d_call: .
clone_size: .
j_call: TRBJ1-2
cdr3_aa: CASSLGGTSGGYTF
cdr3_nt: TGCGCCAGCAGCTTGGGCGGGACATCGGGTGGCTACACCTTC

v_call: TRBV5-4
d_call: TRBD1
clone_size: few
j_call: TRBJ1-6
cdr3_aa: CASSLDPGTGFESYNSPLHF
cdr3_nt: TGTGCCAGCAGCTTGGACCCCGGGACAGGATTTGAATCCTATAATTCACCCCTCCACTTT

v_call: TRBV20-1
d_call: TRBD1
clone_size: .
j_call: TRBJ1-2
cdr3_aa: CSAGQPFDGYTF
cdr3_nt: TGCAGTGCGGGACAGCCTTTTGATGGCTACACCTTC

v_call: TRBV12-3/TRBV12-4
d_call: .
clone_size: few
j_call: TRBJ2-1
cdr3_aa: CASSLWSDPYNEQFF
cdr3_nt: TGTGCCAGCAGTTTATGGTCAGACCCCTACAATGAGCAGTTCTTC

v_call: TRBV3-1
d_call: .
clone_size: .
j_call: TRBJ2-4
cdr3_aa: CASSQVAQGGNIQYF
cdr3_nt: TGTGCCAGCAGCCAAGTGGCCCAGGGGGGAAACATTCAGTACTTC

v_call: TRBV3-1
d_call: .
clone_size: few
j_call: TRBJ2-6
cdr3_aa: CASSQAFTGANVLTF
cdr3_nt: TGTGCCAGCAGCCAGGCTTTTACTGGGGCCAACGTCCTGACTTTC

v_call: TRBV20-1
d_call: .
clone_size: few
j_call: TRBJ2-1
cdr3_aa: CSAEPGHGVEFF
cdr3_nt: TGCAGTGCCGAACCGGGACATGGCGTGGAGTTCTTC

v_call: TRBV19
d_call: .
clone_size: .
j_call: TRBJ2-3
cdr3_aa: CASTQGWLARTSTDTQYF
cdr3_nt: TGTGCCAGTACCCAGGGCTGGCTAGCGCGGACTAGCACAGATACGCAGTATTTT

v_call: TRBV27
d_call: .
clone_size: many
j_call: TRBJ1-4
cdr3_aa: CASSSSNEKLFF
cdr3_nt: TGTGCCAGCAGTTCCAGTAATGAAAAACTGTTTTTT

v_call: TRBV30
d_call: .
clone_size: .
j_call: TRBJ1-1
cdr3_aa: CAWRGRMGAGEAFF
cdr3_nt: TGTGCCTGGAGGGGAAGGATGGGGGCCGGTGAAGCTTTCTTT

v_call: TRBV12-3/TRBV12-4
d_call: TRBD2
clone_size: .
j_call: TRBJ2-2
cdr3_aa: CASSLASGSVGELFF
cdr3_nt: TGTGCCAGCAGTTTGGCTAGCGGGTCTGTCGGGGAGCTGTTTTTT

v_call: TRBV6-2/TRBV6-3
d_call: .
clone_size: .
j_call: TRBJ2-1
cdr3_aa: CASSPPGVGAYNEQFF
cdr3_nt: TGTGCCAGCAGTCCCCCGGGGGTCGGCGCCTACAATGAGCAGTTCTTC

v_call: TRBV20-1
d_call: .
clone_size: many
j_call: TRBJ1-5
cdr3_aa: CSVSDGGSQPQHF
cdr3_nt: TGCAGTGTCTCGGACGGGGGCAGCCAGCCCCAGCATTTT

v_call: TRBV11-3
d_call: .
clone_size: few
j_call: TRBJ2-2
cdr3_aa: CASSFGVDTGELFF
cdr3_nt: TGTGCCAGCAGCTTTGGGGTGGACACCGGGGAGCTGTTTTTT

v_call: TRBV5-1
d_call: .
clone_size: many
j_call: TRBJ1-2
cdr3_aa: CASSLDRRLGGYGYTF
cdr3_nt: TGCGCCAGCAGCTTGGACAGGAGGCTCGGTGGCTATGGCTACACCTTC

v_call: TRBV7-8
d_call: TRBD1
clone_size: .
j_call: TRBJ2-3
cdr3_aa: CASSLRLGTGKTISQYF
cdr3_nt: TGTGCCAGCAGCTTAAGATTAGGGACAGGGAAGACTATCTCGCAGTATTTT

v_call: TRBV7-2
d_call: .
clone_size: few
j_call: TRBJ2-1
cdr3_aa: CASSPMDGYNEQFF
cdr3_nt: TGTGCCAGCAGCCCGATGGACGGTTACAATGAGCAGTTCTTC

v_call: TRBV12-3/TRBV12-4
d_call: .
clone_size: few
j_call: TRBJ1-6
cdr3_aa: CASTPGRGDSPLHF
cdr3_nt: TGTGCCAGCACCCCGGGGAGGGGTGATTCACCCCTCCACTTT

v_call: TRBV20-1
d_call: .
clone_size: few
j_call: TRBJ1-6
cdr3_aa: CSARDTRTSSYNSPLHF
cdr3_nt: TGCAGTGCTAGAGACACCCGGACAAGCTCCTATAATTCACCCCTCCACTTT

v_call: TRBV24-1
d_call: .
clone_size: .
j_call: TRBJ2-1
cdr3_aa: CATSDGPLIAASYNEQFF
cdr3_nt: TGTGCCACCAGTGATGGCCCCCTAATAGCGGCCTCCTACAATGAGCAGTTCTTC

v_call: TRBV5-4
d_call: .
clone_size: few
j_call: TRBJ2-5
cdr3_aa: CASRAGSSQETQYF
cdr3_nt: TGTGCCAGCAGAGCCGGTAGCAGTCAAGAGACCCAGTACTTC

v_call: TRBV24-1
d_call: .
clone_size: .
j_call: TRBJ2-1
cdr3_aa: CATSVSLGQGRSNEQFF
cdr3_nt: TGTGCCACCAGTGTCTCCCTAGGACAAGGGCGCTCCAATGAGCAGTTCTTC

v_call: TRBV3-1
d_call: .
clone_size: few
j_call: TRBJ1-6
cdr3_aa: CASSKGLYASPLHF
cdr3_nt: TGTGCCAGCAGCAAGGGACTATACGCATCACCCCTCCACTTT

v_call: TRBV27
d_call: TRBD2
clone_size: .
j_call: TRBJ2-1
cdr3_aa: CASKGLAAGEQFF
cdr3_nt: TGTGCCAGCAAGGGACTAGCTGCGGGTGAGCAGTTCTTC